This TCR beta chain emerged from a study of response to subunit inactivated influenza vaccine. Looked up from germline, CDR1 is LNHNV and CDR2 is YYDKDF (reference sequence). Trimming left V 3 bases short and J 2 bases short, with 8 bases between. The CDR3 totals 13 residues. TCRdb recomputed calls from the RT-PCR reads with MiXCR, one row per CDR3 protein. The data hold more than 600,000 distinct CDR3 sequences, with about 18% observed a single time. This clonotype was observed a few times. The chain recombines TRBV15 with TRBJ2-7, with no clear D. Here the sequenced sample was PBMCs from blood, taken about 5 days after vaccination. The clonotype was recovered from a middle-aged man who received an inactivated influenza vaccine. The CDR3, as DNA: TGTGCCACCAGCAGCGGGTCCACCTACGAGCAGTACTTC. Amino acids: CATSSGSTYEQYF. Together with reference TRBV15 and TRBJ2-7, the CDR3 gives the full variable domain: DAMVIQNPRYQVTQFGKPVTLSCSQTLNHNVMYWYQQKSSQAPKLLFHYYDKDFNNEADTPDNFQSRRPNTSFCFLDIRSPGLGDTAMYLCATSSGSTYEQYFGPGTRLTVT.